The 2 T cell receptor beta chains below come from one sample, sequenced in a study of blood T cell repertoires in COVID-19. Data came from immunoSEQ multiplex PCR; TCRdb stores just in-frame clones and leaves some out. The sample holds almost 95,000 clones, around 85% seen once. The sample consisted of peripheral blood. These receptors all stem from a woman aged 55-69 years with COVID-19, enrolled during active disease.

The chain recombines TRBV7-3 with TRBJ2-3, with 10 bases matching TRBD2. J was trimmed by 5 bases and V by 4 bases; bases with no gene match: 6. CDR3 length: 15 amino acids. Germline V gene data show CDR1 as SGHTA and CDR2 as FQGTGA. The CDR3, as DNA: TGTGCCAGCAGCTCTAAGCGGGGGGGCCAAGATACGCAGTATTTT. Residues: CASSSKRGGQDTQYF.

The V gene is TRBV30, the J gene TRBJ1-5, with 8 bases lining up with TRBD1. Losses at the gene ends were 0 bases for V and 12 bases for J; bases not matched to a gene: 13. In germline, CDR1 is GTSNPN, CDR2 SVGIG (reference sequence). The CDR3 consists of 15 residues. The CDR3 DNA reads as TGTGCCTGGAGTGTTTCCCTCAGGGGGCCGGCGAACCAGCATTTT. Amino acids: CAWSVSLRGPANQHF.